Presented here are 6 T cell receptor beta chains from one specimen sequenced in a study of shared clonotypes between healthy human individuals. Sequencing used immunoSEQ multiplex PCR; TCRdb keeps in-frame clones, though not all of them. The sample carries over 300,000 clones, roughly 84% recorded once. What was sequenced was memory CD8+ T cells sorted from blood. The subset: CD45RO+ cells pooled with CCR7-negative TemRA cells. The origin of the receptors is a man between 18 and 35 years old in good health.

The chain has TRBV11-2 and TRBJ1-1; 7 nucleotides align to TRBD1. Germline CDR1 is SGHAT and CDR2 is FQNNGV. This CDR3 comprises 13 residues. V dropped 5 bases and J dropped 3; count of bases not matched to a gene: 3. The CDR3 is CASSPTGDTEAFF. In DNA form, the CDR3 reads TGTGCCAGCAGCCCCACAGGGGACACTGAAGCTTTCTTT.

The V call is TRBV7-9, the J call TRBJ2-6, with D possibly matching TRBD1 (6 bases). This CDR3 has 15 residues. Germline lookup yields CDR1 SEHNR and CDR2 FQNEAQ (reference sequence). Deletions cut 8 bases from V and 4 bases from J, with 15 bases between. CDR3 DNA sequence: TGTGCCAGCGCCTGGACAGTTGGAGGGGCCAACGTCCTGACTTTC. Residues: CASAWTVGGANVLTF.

This CDR3 reads CASSEYRWDHNEQFF. The CDR3 DNA reads as TGTGCCAGCAGTGAATATAGGTGGGATCACAATGAGCAGTTCTTC. The chain recombines TRBV25-1 with TRBJ2-1; D is undetermined. CDR1 and CDR2 from the germline V gene are MGHDK and SYGVNS. The CDR3 loop spans 15 amino acids. Deletions cut 0 bases from V and 5 bases from J, with 11 bases between.

This chain joins TRBV13 and TRBJ2-3; D gene uncertain. This CDR3 has 17 amino acids. Between the trimmed V and J ends, which lost 2 bases and 4 bases, there was a span of 19 bases. Per the germline V gene, CDR1 is PRHDT and CDR2 is FYEKMQ (reference sequence). CDR3 sequence: CASSLRSSALAPDTQYF. CDR3 nucleotides: TGTGCCAGCAGCTTAAGGAGCTCGGCGCTCGCTCCAGATACGCAGTATTTT.

This rearrangement joins TRBV9 to TRBJ1-2; D not resolved. CDR1 SGDLS and CDR2 YYNGEE come from the germline V gene. The CDR3 has 16 residues. Between the trimmed V and J ends, which lost 0 bases and 0 bases, there was a span of 12 bases. The CDR3 is CASSVATTPANYGYTF. Here the CDR3 DNA reads TGTGCCAGCAGCGTAGCTACGACCCCTGCTAACTATGGCTACACCTTC.

This chain uses TRBV28 with TRBJ1-1; 7 bases align to TRBD1. Losses at the gene ends were 4 bases for V and 3 bases for J; bases not matched to a gene: 2. CDR3 length: 13 residues. Per germline, CDR1 MDHEN and CDR2 SYDVKM. CDR3 sequence reads: CASSWTGDTEAFF. The DNA for the CDR3 is TGTGCCAGCAGTTGGACAGGCGACACTGAAGCTTTCTTT.